Each of the 27 T cell receptor beta chains below was sequenced from the same sample in a study of shared clonotypes between healthy human individuals. Produced via immunoSEQ multiplex PCR; TCRdb's table is partial and in-frame only. The sample lists 1,500,000 or so clones; more than 95% were seen once. Sequenced sample: naive CD4+ T cells sorted from blood. Specified subset: CD45RA+ positively selected. Receptors were obtained from a young man in good health.

V is TRBV7-9 and J is TRBJ2-7, with D unclear. This CDR3 is 13 amino acids long. Trimming removed 5 bases at V and 3 bases at J, with 11 bases between. Germline assignment: CDR1 SEHNR and CDR2 FQNEAQ (reference sequence). The DNA for the CDR3 is TGTGCCAGCAGCCCCTCGATAGACTACGAGCAGTACTTC. Its translation is CASSPSIDYEQYF.

This chain connects TRBV5-1 to TRBJ2-1; D perhaps matches TRBD1 (6 bases). CDR3 length: 15 amino acids. Germline V lookup: CDR1 SGHRS, CDR2 YFSETQ. Trimming left V 3 bases short and J 9 bases short, with 19 bases between. The CDR3 nucleotides read TGCGCCAGCAGCTGGAAGGACGGGTTAGGGGGTGAGCAGTTCTTC. Amino acid sequence: CASSWKDGLGGEQFF.

J is TRBJ2-1 and V is TRBV4-2; perhaps TRBD2 as D (5 bases). Trimming stripped 1 base from V and 7 bases from J, with 14 bases between. The CDR3 extends over 15 amino acids. Germline CDR1 LGHNA, CDR2 YNFKEQ. The CDR3 DNA reads as TGTGCCAGCAGCCAAGTAGAGGGAGAAGGGAATGAGCAGTTCTTC. Protein product: CASSQVEGEGNEQFF.

This chain links TRBV5-1 with TRBJ1-2, with D tentatively TRBD1 (6 bases). Germline-derived CDR1 and CDR2 are SGHRS and YFSETQ. V was pared by 2 bases and J by 6 bases, with 17 bases between. CDR3 size: 15 residues. CDR3 DNA: TGCGCCAGCAGCTTTTCGGTGGGGGCGGTCCATGGCTACACCTTC. Translation: CASSFSVGAVHGYTF.

The rearrangement uses TRBV6-5 and TRBJ1-2, with D unresolved. Germline CDR1 and CDR2: MNHEY and SVGAGI. The V end was cut by 2 bases, the J end by 8 bases, with 12 bases between. This CDR3 contains 13 residues. The CDR3 sequence is CASSYGQAGGYTF. The DNA of the CDR3 is TGTGCCAGCAGTTACGGTCAGGCGGGAGGCTACACCTTC.

The rearrangement joins TRBV18 to TRBJ1-5; no clear D gene. This CDR3 is 13 amino acids long. The V and J ends lost 3 bases and 3 bases respectively, with 6 bases between them. The germline V gene encodes CDR1 KGHSH and CDR2 LQKENI. CDR3 nucleotides: TGTGCCAGCTCACCGATGGACAATCAGCCCCAGCATTTT. Protein product: CASSPMDNQPQHF.

The chain carries TRBV9 and TRBJ2-7, with D unresolved. V was trimmed by 0 bases and J by 2 bases, leaving 12 bases between them. The germline V gene encodes CDR1 SGDLS and CDR2 YYNGEE. The CDR3 is 15 amino acids. The CDR3 region has the DNA TGTGCCAGCAGCGTAGAGGCCAGAAATCCCTACGAGCAGTACTTC. Its translation: CASSVEARNPYEQYF.

The chain is built from TRBV5-1 and TRBJ2-5; D not certain. Germline loops: CDR1 SGHRS, CDR2 YFSETQ. CDR3 length: 15 residues. V lost 4 bases and J lost 1, with 14 bases in between. The CDR3 coding sequence is TGCGCCAGCAGCGCCCACGGAGAGTTCCAAGAGACCCAGTACTTC. Protein sequence: CASSAHGEFQETQYF.

The chain links TRBV28 to TRBJ2-2; D gene ambiguous. V lost 6 bases, J lost 0 bases, and 8 bases lay in between. The CDR3 length is 14 residues. Germline V CDR1 and CDR2: MDHEN, SYDVKM. DNA of the CDR3: TGTGCCAGCAGAACTAAACCGAACACCGGGGAGCTGTTTTTT. Its protein is CASRTKPNTGELFF.

This chain uses TRBV7-2 with TRBJ1-5, with D possibly matching TRBD1 (5 bases). V was cut by 5 bases and J by 0 bases, with 17 bases left in between. The CDR3 length is 17 residues. Germline V gene sequence: CDR1 SGHTA, CDR2 FQGNSA. The CDR3 region is CASSQVGGVYSNQPQHF. Written as DNA, the CDR3 is TGTGCCAGCAGCCAGGTCGGGGGGGTTTATAGCAATCAGCCCCAGCATTTT.

The V and J genes are TRBV7-2 and TRBJ2-1; the match to TRBD2 covers 9 bases. V shed 4 bases and J 6 bases; nucleotides not matched to a gene: 10. The CDR3 covers 16 residues. From germline, CDR1 is SGHTA and CDR2 FQGNSA. In DNA, the CDR3 is TGTGCCAGCAGCTCCCCGACTAGCGGAGGTCCCAATGAGCAGTTCTTC. This codes for CASSSPTSGGPNEQFF.

This clone was seen only once. The V gene is TRBV9, the J gene TRBJ2-1; 9 bases match TRBD2. Per the germline V gene, CDR1 is SGDLS and CDR2 is YYNGEE. V shed 5 bases and J 0 bases; nucleotides not matched to a gene: 9. This CDR3 is 17 amino acids long. In DNA, the CDR3 is TGTGCCAGCAGTCGTAATAGCGGGAGACCCTCCTACAATGAGCAGTTCTTC. Translation: CASSRNSGRPSYNEQFF.

This chain joins TRBV5-5 and TRBJ1-4; 9 bases fit TRBD1. V was pared by 4 bases and J by 8 bases, with 12 bases of the junction left unmatched. The germline gives CDR1 SGHKS, CDR2 YYEKEE (reference sequence). CDR3 length equals 16 residues. CDR3 DNA sequence: TGTGCCAGCAGCGCCCTGGGACAGGGCGCACGCGAAAAACTGTTTTTT. Translating it yields CASSALGQGAREKLFF.

This clone appeared once. The rearrangement uses TRBV16 and TRBJ1-5; the D gene is possibly TRBD1 (5 bases). CDR1 and CDR2 (germline): KGHSY, FQNENV. Between the trimmed V and J ends, which lost 4 bases and 3 bases, there was a span of 16 bases. The CDR3 has 16 residues. CDR3 sequence (DNA): TGTGCCAGCAGCCGCTCACATCGAGGGGTCAATCAGCCCCAGCATTTT. Protein: CASSRSHRGVNQPQHF.

This rearrangement joins TRBV29-1 to TRBJ2-1; D is perhaps TRBD1 or TRBD2 (5 bases each). The V gene's germline CDR1 is SQVTM and CDR2 ANQGSEA. CDR3 length equals 14 residues. The V gene lost 0 bases and the J gene lost 9 bases, with 15 bases spanning the gap. The CDR3 here is CSVEDEGRVGEQFF. In DNA form, the CDR3 reads TGCAGCGTTGAAGATGAGGGCAGGGTGGGTGAGCAGTTCTTC.

The chain couples TRBV28 to TRBJ1-4; D not certain. The CDR3 has 15 amino acids. Germline CDR1 is MDHEN and CDR2 is SYDVKM. The germline V and J ends were trimmed by 3 bases and 4 bases, with 12 bases remaining between them. CDR3 in DNA: TGTGCCAGCAGTTTTCAGCCAGGCATTAATGAAAAACTGTTTTTT. Amino acids: CASSFQPGINEKLFF.

This chain joins TRBV4-1 and TRBJ1-3, with D unclear. CDR1 and CDR2 (germline): MGHRA, YSYEKL. V was trimmed by 1 base and J by 0 bases, leaving 7 bases between them. This CDR3 has 15 residues. CDR3 region: CASSQASGSGNTIYF. DNA for the CDR3: TGCGCCAGCAGCCAAGCCTCGGGCTCTGGAAACACCATATATTTT.

The count of this clone is one. V usage is TRBV5-1 and J usage is TRBJ2-7; the D is unclear. Germline loops: CDR1 SGHRS, CDR2 YFSETQ. With 0 bases removed from V and 4 bases from J, the gap between germline ends came to 8 bases. This CDR3 has 13 amino acids. Here the CDR3 reads CASSLDFAYEQYF. In DNA form, the CDR3 reads TGCGCCAGCAGCTTGGACTTCGCTTACGAGCAGTACTTC.

This clone was observed a single time. The junction departs from germline at one end; a sequencing error may be responsible. V usage is TRBV5-4 and J usage is TRBJ2-7; D possibly corresponds to TRBD2 (6 bases). The CDR3 extends over 12 amino acids. Germline CDR1 SGHNT, CDR2 YYREEE (reference sequence). The CDR3 protein is CASSLDRAGPIF. The CDR3 coding sequence is TGTGCCAGCAGCTTAGATAGGGCGGGGCCGATCTTC.

In this sample, this clone turned up once. The chain employs TRBV29-1 and TRBJ2-1, with D possibly being TRBD1 (6 bases). Germline values: CDR1 SQVTM, CDR2 ANQGSEA. V was cut by 6 bases and J by 4 bases, with 16 bases left in between. The CDR3 loop spans 14 amino acids. The CDR3 reads CSVDFGQGYNEQFF. The CDR3 region has the DNA TGCAGCGTCGACTTTGGCCAGGGGTACAATGAGCAGTTCTTC.

The chain combines TRBV5-5 with TRBJ2-1, with 11 bases identical to TRBD2. V shed 4 bases and J 8 bases; nucleotides not matched to a gene: 8. Germline V gene lookup returns CDR1 SGHKS and CDR2 YYEKEE (reference sequence). The CDR3 loop spans 15 amino acids. CDR3 in DNA: TGTGCCAGCAGCCTCATACTAGCGGGAGCCTATGAGCAGTTCTTC. Its protein product is CASSLILAGAYEQFF.

The CDR3 sequence: CATSTASVETQYF. The CDR3 nucleotides read TGTGCCACCAGCACGGCTAGCGTTGAGACCCAGTACTTC. This chain links TRBV15 with TRBJ2-5; possibly TRBD2 for D (6 bases). V was trimmed by 4 bases and J by 5 bases, leaving 11 bases between them. This CDR3 has 13 residues. The germline V gene has CDR1 LNHNV and CDR2 YYDKDF (reference sequence).

V is TRBV7-2 and J is TRBJ2-6; weak D call: TRBD1 (5 bases). V was clipped by 7 bases and J by 0 bases, with 19 bases between them. Germline values: CDR1 SGHTA, CDR2 FQGNSA. This CDR3 spans 18 amino acids. As DNA, the CDR3 is TGTGCCAGCAACCGCTTAGAGTCAGGGTTCTCTGGGGCCAACGTCCTGACTTTC. Protein product: CASNRLESGFSGANVLTF.

CDR3 nucleotides: TGTGCCAGCAGTTACTCGATAAGTTATTTGAACACTGAAGCTTTCTTT. Translated: CASSYSISYLNTEAFF. V is TRBV6-5 and J is TRBJ1-1; D is uncertain. Germline CDR1 and CDR2: MNHEY and SVGAGI. The CDR3 totals 16 residues. The V end lost 0 bases, the J end lost 0 bases, and 11 bases lay between the germline ends.

The genes are TRBV28 and TRBJ1-5, with D maybe TRBD1 (5 bases). The CDR3 covers 14 residues. CDR1 is MDHEN, CDR2 SYDVKM, per germline. Trimming took off 6 bases at V and 6 bases at J, with 15 bases between the two ends. CDR3 region: CASRPDSNGQPQHF. CDR3 DNA sequence: TGTGCCAGCAGGCCTGACAGTAACGGTCAGCCCCAGCATTTT.

The chain combines TRBV7-2 with TRBJ1-4; D unresolved. CDR3 length: 15 amino acids. V was trimmed by 2 bases and J by 0 bases, leaving 7 bases between them. CDR1 and CDR2 from the germline V gene are SGHTA and FQGNSA. The CDR3 sequence: CASSLIPATNEKLFF. The CDR3 DNA sequence: TGTGCCAGCAGCTTAATTCCGGCAACTAATGAAAAACTGTTTTTT.

This clone was seen once. The CDR3 region is CASTKQGWAEQYF. CDR3 nucleotide sequence: TGTGCCAGCACAAAACAGGGGTGGGCCGAGCAGTACTTC. The chain recombines TRBV6-1 with TRBJ2-7; 7 positions match TRBD1. Germline assignment: CDR1 MNHNS and CDR2 SASEGT. The trim removed 7 bases at V and 6 bases at J, leaving 9 bases unmatched. The CDR3 totals 13 residues.